Listed here is a single T cell receptor (beta chain). Other DNA variants within this sample encode the same CDR3. This entry is derived from a study of shared clonotypes between healthy human individuals. Some clones are missing from TCRdb's copy, which holds only in-frame ones; the method was immunoSEQ multiplex PCR. The sample carries around 2.5 million clones, roughly 93% recorded once. The sample taken for sequencing was naive CD4+ T cells from PBMCs. Subset described: CD45RA+ positively selected. This receptor was identified in a young man in good health. Some clones in this sample may be carry-over from other donors' samples.

Here the CDR3 reads CASSLAGGPYNEQFF. The CDR3 bases are TGTGCCAGCAGCTTAGCGGGAGGGCCGTACAATGAGCAGTTCTTC. The chain employs TRBV28 and TRBJ2-1, with TRBD2 identical over 11 bases. There are 15 residues in the CDR3. Germline values: CDR1 MDHEN, CDR2 SYDVKM. V was clipped by 6 bases and J by 4 bases; unmatched bases: 5.